Listed below are T cell receptor beta chains from one sample, sequenced in a study of blood T cell repertoires in COVID-19. TCRdb keeps only in-frame clones here, not all; method: immunoSEQ multiplex PCR. The sample lists 100,000 to 150,000 clones, roughly 86% occurring once. The specimen was peripheral blood. Source of these receptors: an older woman with acute or convalescent COVID-19. CDR3s include the opening cysteine and the closing phenylalanine or tryptophan. The D gene is left open where the match is weak. Some rows mark clone size as missing; the rest say once, few, many or name a class of expanded clone.

abundance: NA; v_gene: TRBV7-3; d_gene: TRBD1; j_gene: TRBJ1-2; CDR3nt: TGTGCCAGCAGCCTGACAGGGTATGACGATGGCTACACCTTC; CDR3aa: CASSLTGYDDGYTF
abundance: NA; v_gene: TRBV7-7; d_gene: TRBD1; j_gene: TRBJ2-5; CDR3nt: TGTGCTAGCAGCTTAGTAGGGGACAGGGCAGGGACCCAGTACTTC; CDR3aa: CASSLVGDRAGTQYF
abundance: once; v_gene: TRBV6-1; d_gene: TRBD1; j_gene: TRBJ1-6; CDR3nt: TGTGCCAGCAGAGAAGGGGGCAATTCACCCCTCCACTTT; CDR3aa: CASREGGNSPLHF
abundance: few; v_gene: TRBV29-1; d_gene: TRBD1; j_gene: TRBJ1-4; CDR3nt: TGCAGCGTTCGACGGGACAGTAATGAAAAACTGTTTTTT; CDR3aa: CSVRRDSNEKLFF
abundance: NA; v_gene: TRBV28; d_gene: TRBD2; j_gene: TRBJ2-7; CDR3nt: TGTGCCAGCTCTGGGGGGGTTTCCTACGAGCAGTACTTC; CDR3aa: CASSGGVSYEQYF
abundance: NA; v_gene: TRBV6-5; d_gene: TRBD1; j_gene: TRBJ1-2; CDR3nt: TGTGCCAGCAGGCGAGGAGGGGGCGAATTTGGCTACACCTTC; CDR3aa: CASRRGGGEFGYTF
abundance: NA; v_gene: TRBV11-2; d_gene: NA; j_gene: TRBJ2-5; CDR3nt: TGTGCCAGCAGCCCAGGGTTCCAAGAGACCCAGTACTTC; CDR3aa: CASSPGFQETQYF
abundance: NA; v_gene: TRBV29-1; d_gene: TRBD1; j_gene: TRBJ1-2; CDR3nt: TGCAGCGGTTTGGGACAGGGAGAGACTGGCTACACCTTC; CDR3aa: CSGLGQGETGYTF
abundance: NA; v_gene: TRBV5-1; d_gene: TRBD2; j_gene: TRBJ2-1; CDR3nt: TGCGCCAGCAGCTTGAACGTGGGCGGGAGTGGTGAGCAGTTCTTC; CDR3aa: CASSLNVGGSGEQFF
abundance: NA; v_gene: TRBV5-1; d_gene: NA; j_gene: TRBJ1-1; CDR3nt: TGCGCCAGCAGCACCTTGGGGGGCACTGAAGCTTTCTTT; CDR3aa: CASSTLGGTEAFF
abundance: NA; v_gene: TRBV2; d_gene: NA; j_gene: TRBJ1-1; CDR3nt: TGTGCCAGCAGTGCACACGCGAACACTGAAGCTTTCTTT; CDR3aa: CASSAHANTEAFF
abundance: NA; v_gene: TRBV4-2; d_gene: NA; j_gene: TRBJ1-1; CDR3nt: TGTGCCAGCAGCCACGCAGGCGAAAACACTGAAGCTTTCTTT; CDR3aa: CASSHAGENTEAFF
abundance: NA; v_gene: TRBV20-1; d_gene: TRBD1; j_gene: TRBJ1-1; CDR3nt: TGCAGTGCTCGACAGGGGACTGAAGCTTTCTTT; CDR3aa: CSARQGTEAFF
abundance: NA; v_gene: TRBV10-3; d_gene: TRBD2; j_gene: TRBJ2-1; CDR3nt: TGTGCCATCAGTGACGAACTAGCGGGAACTGAGCAGTTCTTC; CDR3aa: CAISDELAGTEQFF
abundance: NA; v_gene: TRBV12-3/TRBV12-4; d_gene: NA; j_gene: TRBJ1-2; CDR3nt: TGTGCCAGCAGTTTTGGAGGGTTTGGCTACACCTTC; CDR3aa: CASSFGGFGYTF
abundance: NA; v_gene: TRBV6-6; d_gene: NA; j_gene: TRBJ2-1; CDR3nt: TGTGCCAGCAGTTCTCGGTTGGGACTCTCCTACAATGAGCAGTTCTTC; CDR3aa: CASSSRLGLSYNEQFF
abundance: NA; v_gene: TRBV6-6; d_gene: TRBD1; j_gene: TRBJ2-2; CDR3nt: TGTGCCAGCAGTTACGCACAGGGGTCGGAGGAGCTGTTTTTT; CDR3aa: CASSYAQGSEELFF
abundance: once; v_gene: TRBV30; d_gene: TRBD2; j_gene: TRBJ2-5; CDR3nt: TGTGCCTGGAGTGGAGGGACTAGCGGGGACCAAGAGACCCAGTACTTC; CDR3aa: CAWSGGTSGDQETQYF
abundance: NA; v_gene: TRBV19; d_gene: NA; j_gene: TRBJ1-1; CDR3nt: TGTGCCAGTAGGACTACAGGGCCCGCTTTCTTT; CDR3aa: CASRTTGPAFF
abundance: NA; v_gene: TRBV6-5; d_gene: TRBD2; j_gene: TRBJ2-1; CDR3nt: TGTGCCAGCGAGCGGGACTCCTACAATGAGCAGTTCTTC; CDR3aa: CASERDSYNEQFF
abundance: NA; v_gene: TRBV2; d_gene: NA; j_gene: TRBJ1-4; CDR3nt: TGTGCCAGCGGCGGAGGACGGGTTAATGAAAAACTGTTTTTT; CDR3aa: CASGGGRVNEKLFF
abundance: NA; v_gene: TRBV24-1; d_gene: TRBD1; j_gene: TRBJ1-1; CDR3nt: TGTGCCACCAGTGAAAATAAGGGACAGGGGTTGAACACTGAAGCTTTCTTT; CDR3aa: CATSENKGQGLNTEAFF
abundance: NA; v_gene: TRBV19; d_gene: NA; j_gene: TRBJ2-1; CDR3nt: TGTGCCAGTAGGGGTGGCGGGACCGGTTTAGGTGAGCAGTTCTTC; CDR3aa: CASRGGGTGLGEQFF
abundance: NA; v_gene: TRBV11-2; d_gene: NA; j_gene: TRBJ2-7; CDR3nt: TGTGCCAGCAGCTTCCTCCTCGCGGGGGCAGGGTACGAGCAGTACTTC; CDR3aa: CASSFLLAGAGYEQYF
abundance: NA; v_gene: TRBV5-5; d_gene: TRBD1; j_gene: TRBJ2-4; CDR3nt: TGTGCCAGCAGCTTAGGGGGACAGCCGGTTCAGTACTTC; CDR3aa: CASSLGGQPVQYF
abundance: NA; v_gene: TRBV4-1; d_gene: TRBD2; j_gene: TRBJ2-1; CDR3nt: TGCGCCAGCAGCCCAGCGGGATTGCTAGCACGCAGCTCCTACAATGAGCAGTTCTTC; CDR3aa: CASSPAGLLARSSYNEQFF
abundance: NA; v_gene: TRBV19; d_gene: TRBD1; j_gene: TRBJ1-1; CDR3nt: TGTGCCAGTAAGACAGGGCCGGGGAACACTGAAGCTTTCTTT; CDR3aa: CASKTGPGNTEAFF
abundance: NA; v_gene: TRBV11-3; d_gene: TRBD2; j_gene: TRBJ2-1; CDR3nt: TGTGCCAGCAGCGCCCGGACTAGCGGGAGCTATGAGCAGTTCTTC; CDR3aa: CASSARTSGSYEQFF
abundance: NA; v_gene: TRBV3-1/TRBV3-2; d_gene: NA; j_gene: TRBJ1-1; CDR3nt: TGTGCCAGCAGCCACGGCGAGGGAGGAGCTTTCTTT; CDR3aa: CASSHGEGGAFF
abundance: few; v_gene: TRBV10-3; d_gene: NA; j_gene: TRBJ1-2; CDR3nt: TGTGCCATCAGTGTTTCGGGGTCGGGCTATGGCTACACCTTC; CDR3aa: CAISVSGSGYGYTF
abundance: NA; v_gene: TRBV28; d_gene: TRBD1; j_gene: TRBJ1-1; CDR3nt: TGTGCCAGCAGTTTATTCCCAGCAGGGGGCGCTCTGAGGACTGAAGCTTTCTTT; CDR3aa: CASSLFPAGGALRTEAFF
abundance: NA; v_gene: TRBV2; d_gene: NA; j_gene: TRBJ2-1; CDR3nt: TGTGCCAGCAGTGAAATGGAGGGGTCCTACAATGAGCAGTTCTTC; CDR3aa: CASSEMEGSYNEQFF
abundance: few; v_gene: TRBV3-1/TRBV3-2; d_gene: NA; j_gene: TRBJ2-3; CDR3nt: TGTGCCAGCAGCCAAGGCGGGTTCACAGATACGCAGTATTTT; CDR3aa: CASSQGGFTDTQYF
abundance: once; v_gene: TRBV7-3; d_gene: NA; j_gene: TRBJ1-2; CDR3nt: TGTGCCAGCAGCTTATCTCGGGACTATGGCTACACCTTC; CDR3aa: CASSLSRDYGYTF
abundance: few; v_gene: TRBV7-9; d_gene: NA; j_gene: TRBJ1-2; CDR3nt: TGTGCCAGCAGCTTGGGGCCAGTGATCGGCTACACCTTC; CDR3aa: CASSLGPVIGYTF
abundance: once; v_gene: TRBV28; d_gene: TRBD1; j_gene: TRBJ1-4; CDR3nt: TGTGCCAGCTCTACCCTGGGACAGAGTAATGAAAAACTGTTTTTT; CDR3aa: CASSTLGQSNEKLFF